Sequencing of this T cell receptor (beta chain) was carried out in a study of blood T cell repertoires in COVID-19. Authors' methods: Quantification of nucleated cells was approximated via reference gene primer amplification. Sequenced by immunoSEQ multiplex PCR; TCRdb stores in-frame clones only, minus some. Clonal size and the V and J genes are those of that table, whereas D and trimming came from the DNA. The sample holds around 41,000 clones, about 80% seen once. In the case of this clone: The sample carries other DNA sequences with the same CDR3.

CDR3 size: 11 residues. V was shortened by 8 bases and J by 2 bases, with 7 bases between the two germline ends. Per the germline V gene, CDR1 is LNHDA and CDR2 is SQIVND (reference sequence). The clonotype originates from a woman of 80 years or more with acute or convalescent COVID-19. This chain connects TRBV19 to TRBJ2-7, with D perhaps matching TRBD1 (5 bases). Material for sequencing was peripheral blood. CDR3 in DNA: TGTGCCAGTCAAGGGGCCTACGAGCAGTACTTC. Translating it yields CASQGAYEQYF.